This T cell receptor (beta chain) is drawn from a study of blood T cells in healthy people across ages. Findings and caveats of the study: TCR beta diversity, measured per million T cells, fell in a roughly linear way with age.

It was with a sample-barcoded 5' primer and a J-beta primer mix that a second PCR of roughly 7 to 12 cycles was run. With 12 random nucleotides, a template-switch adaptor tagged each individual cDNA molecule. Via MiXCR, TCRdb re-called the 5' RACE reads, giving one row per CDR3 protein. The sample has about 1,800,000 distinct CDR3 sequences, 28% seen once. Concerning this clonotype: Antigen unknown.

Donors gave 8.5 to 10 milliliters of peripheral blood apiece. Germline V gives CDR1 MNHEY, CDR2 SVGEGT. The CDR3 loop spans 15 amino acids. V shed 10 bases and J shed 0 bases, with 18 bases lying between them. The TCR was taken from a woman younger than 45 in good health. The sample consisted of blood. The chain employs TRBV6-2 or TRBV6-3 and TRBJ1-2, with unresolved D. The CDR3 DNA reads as TGTGCCACCATACTCGCTTCCGGAGCTAACTATGGCTACACCTTC. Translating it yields CATILASGANYGYTF.